Listed below are T cell receptor beta chains from one sample, sequenced in a study of Ad26.COV2.S vaccination and SARS-CoV-2 variants. Libraries were prepared by immunoSEQ multiplex PCR; TCRdb keeps only in-frame clonotypes and omits some of them. The sample has 150,000 to 200,000 clones; about 83% are singletons. Here the sequenced sample was peripheral blood, taken after recovery from COVID-19. These receptors were collected from a human donor who had recovered from COVID-19. Both conserved end residues are trimmed from each CDR3.

cdr3_aa,v_call,cdr3_length
ASSLRVADSGNTIY,TRBV4-1,14
ASSLGLAGGGDTQY,TRBV7-9,14
ASSPGSYSTEAF,TRBV27,12
ASSPSGQTNEQF,TRBV14,12
ASSRDPTGANTEAF,TRBV7-8,14
ASSWVAGGNSYEQY,TRBV27,14
ASSLLAGNTGELF,TRBV19,13
ASRTRTGGVQPQH,TRBV6-6,13
ASSLEPGRDGELF,TRBV5-4,13
ASSFSLTSTDTQY,TRBV7-9,13
ASRDRYEQY,TRBV10-2,9
ASSHDWNEQF,TRBV7-9,10
ASSVDRAKNIQY,TRBV27,12
ASSTGGFRTGELF,TRBV27,13
ASSEEGGGYT,TRBV2,10
ASRNTEAF,TRBV19,8
SPTSNYGYT,TRBV20-1,9
ASSQLRDTEAF,TRBV7-9,11
ASSQDEVLETQY,TRBV4-2,12
ASSLTGGRETQY,TRBV19,12